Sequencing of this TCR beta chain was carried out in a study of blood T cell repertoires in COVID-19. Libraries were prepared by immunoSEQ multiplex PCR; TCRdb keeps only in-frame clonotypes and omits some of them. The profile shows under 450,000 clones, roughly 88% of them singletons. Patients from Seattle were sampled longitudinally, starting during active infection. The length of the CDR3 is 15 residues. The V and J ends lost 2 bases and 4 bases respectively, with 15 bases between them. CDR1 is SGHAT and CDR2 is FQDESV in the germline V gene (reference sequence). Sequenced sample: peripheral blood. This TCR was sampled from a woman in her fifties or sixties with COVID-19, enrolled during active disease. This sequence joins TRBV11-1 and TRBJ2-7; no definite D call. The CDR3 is CASSLYFSSMYEQYF. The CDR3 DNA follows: TGTGCCAGCAGCTTATACTTTTCTTCCATGTACGAGCAGTACTTC.